This T cell receptor (beta chain) was sequenced during a study of blood T cells in healthy people across ages. Notes on the study in general: Per million T cells, TCR beta diversity dropped about linearly as age rose.

Each donor gave approximately 9.7 milliliters of peripheral blood. The authors ran a second PCR of 7 to 11 cycles using a sample-barcoded 5' primer and a J-beta primer mix. TCRdb re-called the 5' RACE reads through MiXCR, storing one row per CDR3 protein. Here the sample spans roughly 2 million distinct CDR3 sequences, about 50% being singletons. In its sample, this clonotype was seen a few times. As yet, its antigen is unknown. The sequencing sample was made of blood. The origin of this receptor is a woman between 40 and 50 years old in good health.

The CDR3 spells CSARGITSFTDTQYF. CDR3 nucleotides: TGCAGTGCTAGAGGGATCACGTCGTTCACAGATACGCAGTATTTT. The chain uses TRBV20-1 and TRBJ2-3; D call uncertain. CDR3 length: 15 residues. Looked up from germline, CDR1 is DFQATT and CDR2 is SNEGSKA (reference sequence). The V gene lost 1 base and the J gene lost 2 bases, with 13 bases spanning the gap.